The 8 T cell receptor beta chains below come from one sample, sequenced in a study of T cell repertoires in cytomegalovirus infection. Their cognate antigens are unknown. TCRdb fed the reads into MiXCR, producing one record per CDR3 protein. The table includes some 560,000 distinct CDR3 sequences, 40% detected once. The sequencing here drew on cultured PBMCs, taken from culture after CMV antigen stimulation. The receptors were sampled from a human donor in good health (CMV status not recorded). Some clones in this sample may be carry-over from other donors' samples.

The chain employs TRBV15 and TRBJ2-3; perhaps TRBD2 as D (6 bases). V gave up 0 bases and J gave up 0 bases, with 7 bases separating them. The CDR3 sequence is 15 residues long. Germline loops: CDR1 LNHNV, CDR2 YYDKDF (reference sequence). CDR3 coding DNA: TGTGCCACCAGCAGAGAACTAGCTAGCACAGATACGCAGTATTTT. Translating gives CATSRELASTDTQYF.

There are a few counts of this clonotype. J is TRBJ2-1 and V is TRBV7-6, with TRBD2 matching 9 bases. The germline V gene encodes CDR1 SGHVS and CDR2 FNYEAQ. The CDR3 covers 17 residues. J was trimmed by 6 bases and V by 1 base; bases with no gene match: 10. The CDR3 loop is CASSLDVAGVVGNEQFF. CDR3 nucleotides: TGTGCCAGCAGCTTAGACGTAGCGGGAGTAGTGGGCAATGAGCAGTTCTTC.

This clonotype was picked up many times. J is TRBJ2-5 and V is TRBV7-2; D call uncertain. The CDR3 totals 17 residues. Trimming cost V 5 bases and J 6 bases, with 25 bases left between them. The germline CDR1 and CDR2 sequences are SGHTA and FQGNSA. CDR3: CASSPEGVAATTKTQYF. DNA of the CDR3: TGTGCCAGCAGCCCCGAAGGTGTGGCGGCTACTACAAAGACCCAGTACTTC.

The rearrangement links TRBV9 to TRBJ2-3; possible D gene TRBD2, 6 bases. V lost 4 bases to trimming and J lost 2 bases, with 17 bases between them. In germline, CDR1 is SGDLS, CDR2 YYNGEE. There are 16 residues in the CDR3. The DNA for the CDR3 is TGTGCCAGCAGCACCCGCGGGATCCTCCTCACAGATACGCAGTATTTT. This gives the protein CASSTRGILLTDTQYF.

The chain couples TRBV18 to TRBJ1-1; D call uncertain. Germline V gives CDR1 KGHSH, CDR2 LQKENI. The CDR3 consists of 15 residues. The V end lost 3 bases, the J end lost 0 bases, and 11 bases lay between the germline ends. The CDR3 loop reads CASSPQRSLNTEAFF. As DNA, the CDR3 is TGTGCCAGCTCACCTCAGCGAAGTCTGAACACTGAAGCTTTCTTT.

The CDR3 spells CASSSRPRPGQGFGGYTF. The CDR3 bases are TGTGCCAGCAGCTCACGCCCCCGTCCGGGACAGGGTTTTGGAGGCTACACCTTC. This chain uses TRBV11-2 with TRBJ1-2; 9 bases agree with TRBD1. The CDR3 sequence is 18 residues long. V was pared by 4 bases and J by 8 bases, with 20 bases of the junction left unmatched. CDR1 is SGHAT and CDR2 is FQNNGV in the germline V gene.

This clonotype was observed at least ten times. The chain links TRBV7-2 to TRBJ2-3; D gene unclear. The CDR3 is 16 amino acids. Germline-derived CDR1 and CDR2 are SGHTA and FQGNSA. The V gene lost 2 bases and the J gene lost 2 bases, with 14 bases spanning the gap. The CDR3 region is CASSLYSPTLTDTQYF. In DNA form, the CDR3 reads TGTGCCAGCAGCTTATATAGCCCCACCCTCACAGATACGCAGTATTTT.

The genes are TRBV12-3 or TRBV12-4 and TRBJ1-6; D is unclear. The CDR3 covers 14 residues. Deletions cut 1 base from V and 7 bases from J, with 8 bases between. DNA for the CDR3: TGTGCCAGCAGTTTAGGGGGATTCAATTCACCCCTCCACTTT. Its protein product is CASSLGGFNSPLHF.